Below, one TCR beta chain is given with its context. Its antigen is not identified. These data belong to a study of cytomegalovirus exposure and HLA in healthy donors. Broader study findings: Further analysis, carried out later, found HLA-associated TCR beta chains more clonally expanded than equally common other chains. A later examination showed that TCR association rates differed by HLA locus, with DRB1 most and HLA-C fewest. TCR beta chains numbering 164 were designated cytomegalovirus-associated. Researchers reported that a few CMV-associated chains were confirmed in vitro as CMV antigen-specific.

The study ran its PCR with 60 Vbeta and 13 Jbeta primers. TCRdb keeps only in-frame clones here, not all; method: immunoSEQ multiplex PCR. The profile shows about 180,000 clones, 76% of them singletons. Germline assignment: CDR1 SNHLY and CDR2 FYNNEI. The CDR3 runs to 14 residues. Between the trimmed V and J ends, which lost 6 bases and 5 bases, there was a span of 16 bases. The gene calls are TRBV2 and TRBJ1-1, with D unclear. The receptor was isolated from a man younger than 35 in good health and CMV-seronegative. The material sequenced was PBMCs. Here the CDR3 reads CASRDREMGTEAFF. CDR3 nucleotide sequence: TGTGCCAGCAGAGACCGGGAAATGGGGACTGAAGCTTTCTTT. The full variable domain, its missing parts supplied by reference TRBV2 and TRBJ1-1, is EPEVTQTPSHQVTQMGQEVILRCVPISNHLYFYWYRQILGQKVEFLVSFYNNEISEKSEIFDDQFSVERPDGSNFTLKIRSTKLEDSAMYFCASRDREMGTEAFFGQGTRLTVV.